This T cell receptor (beta chain) is drawn from a study of cytomegalovirus exposure and HLA in healthy donors. Study context: HLA-typed donors contributed around 82 million unique TCRs, which were held in an early data release. Points from the study as a whole: Among the sequence variants, a highly shared cluster was likely an artifact of sequencing. An analysis done earlier found most TCR beta V segments productive about 90% or about 30% of the time. The study reported that TCR beta sequences accurately predicted HLA-A and HLA-B alleles in most subjects.

A remark on this clone: What it binds is unknown.

The PCR used 60 Vbeta and 13 Jbeta primers. Here immunoSEQ multiplex PCR was the method, and the copy in TCRdb shows in-frame clones only, minus some. Of roughly 68,000 clones in the sample, about three quarters were seen once. Germline V CDR1 and CDR2: LNHDA, SQIVND (reference sequence). The J segment lost 3 bases and the V segment lost 1 base, leaving 5 bases of the junction unmatched. The CDR3 covers 15 residues. The chain recombines TRBV19 with TRBJ1-2; 7 bases match TRBD1. Sequencing was performed on PBMCs. The receptor's source is a male donor in good health and CMV-seropositive. The CDR3: CASSIVRGQDYGYTF. In nucleotides, the CDR3 is TGTGCCAGTAGTATAGTTCGAGGACAGGACTATGGCTACACCTTC.